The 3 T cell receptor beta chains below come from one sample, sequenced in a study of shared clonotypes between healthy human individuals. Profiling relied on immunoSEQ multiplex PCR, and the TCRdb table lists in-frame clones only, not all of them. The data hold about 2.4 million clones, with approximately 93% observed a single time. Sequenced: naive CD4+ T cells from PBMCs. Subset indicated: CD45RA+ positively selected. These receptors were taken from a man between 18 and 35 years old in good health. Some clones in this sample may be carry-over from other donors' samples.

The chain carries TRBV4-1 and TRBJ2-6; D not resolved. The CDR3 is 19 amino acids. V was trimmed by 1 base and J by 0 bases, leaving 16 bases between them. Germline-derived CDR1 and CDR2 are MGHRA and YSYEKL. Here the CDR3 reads CASSQVVRHTISGANVLTF. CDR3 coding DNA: TGCGCCAGCAGCCAAGTGGTGAGACACACCATCTCTGGGGCCAACGTCCTGACTTTC.

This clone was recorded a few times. CDR3 residues: CASSQEVTGLNQPQHF. Here the CDR3 DNA reads TGCGCCAGCAGCCAAGAGGTGACAGGGCTCAATCAGCCCCAGCATTTT. The gene calls are TRBV4-1 and TRBJ1-5, with TRBD1 identical over 7 bases. Germline CDR1 is MGHRA and CDR2 is YSYEKL. Germline trimming cut 0 bases from V and 3 bases from J; bases unmatched to any gene: 5. The CDR3 extends over 16 amino acids.

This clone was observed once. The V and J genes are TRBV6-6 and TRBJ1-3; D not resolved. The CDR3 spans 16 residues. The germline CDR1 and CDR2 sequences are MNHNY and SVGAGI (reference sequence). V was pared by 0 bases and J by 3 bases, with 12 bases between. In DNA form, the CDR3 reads TGTGCCAGCAGTTACTCGATGCCGGGAGGTGGAAACACCATATATTTT. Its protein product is CASSYSMPGGGNTIYF.